Shown below are 32 T cell receptor beta chains from a single sample sequenced in a study of cytomegalovirus exposure and HLA in healthy donors (TCRdb year 2017). Receptor libraries were prepared by the immunoSEQ multiplex PCR assay. The multiplex PCR relied on a mix of 60 forward primers for TCR Vbeta segments and 13 reverse primers for TCR Jbeta segments. Entries here come from immuneACCESS through TCRdb and include only in-frame sequences with V and J called. Some clones fail to appear in such tables; in the studies checked, an unresolved V gene covers under half of the shortfall, and the cause of the remainder is unknown. This sample holds under 200,000 clones; 84% were observed only once. In total, the top ten clones hold 2% to 3% of the sample. Material: PBMCs. The source is a woman between 50 and 59 years old in good health and CMV-seropositive.

Concerning this clone itself: The junction does not match germline at one end; this may be a read error. The genes are TRBV5-1 and TRBJ1-6; TRBD1 aligns across 8 bases. This CDR3 has 15 amino acids. CDR1 and CDR2 from the germline V gene are SGHRS and YFSETQ. Here the CDR3 DNA reads TGTGCCAGCAGCTTCGCCCCCAGGGGGCTTTCACCCCTCCACTTT. Its translation is CASSFAPRGLSPLHF.

CDR3 bases: TGTGCCAGCAGCTTACGGACTAGCGGGGGAGTGGTAGATACGCAGTATTTT. Protein: CASSLRTSGGVVDTQYF. V gene TRBV5-6 combines with J gene TRBJ2-3; 13 bases match TRBD2. The junction had 8 bases not matched to a gene; V was cut back by 2 bases and J by 5 bases. The germline V gene has CDR1 SGHDT and CDR2 YYEEEE. This CDR3 contains 17 residues. Filled out from reference TRBV5-6 and TRBJ2-3, the complete variable domain reads DAGVTQSPTHLIKTRGQQVTLRCSPKSGHDTVSWYQQALGQGPQFIFQYYEEEERQRGNFPDRFSGHQFPNYSSELNVNALLLGDSALYLCASSLRTSGGVVDTQYFGPGTRLTVL.

The V gene is TRBV5-6, the J gene TRBJ1-2; TRBD1 matches at 9 bases. V shed 2 bases, J shed 5 bases, and the junction held 1 base outside the gene matches. Germline assignment: CDR1 SGHDT and CDR2 YYEEEE. CDR3 length equals 13 residues. The CDR3 nucleotides read TGTGCCAGCAGCTTACAGGGGGCTTATGGCTACACCTTC. The encoded protein is CASSLQGAYGYTF.

The J gene is TRBJ2-7, the V gene TRBV7-2; 8 nucleotides align to TRBD1. The length of the CDR3 is 15 residues. The V gene end was trimmed by 3 bases and the J gene end by 7 bases; junction bases not matched to a gene: 11. CDR1 SGHTA and CDR2 FQGNSA come from the germline V gene. CDR3 amino acids: CASSFPTSGGGEQYF. The CDR3, as DNA: TGTGCCAGCAGCTTCCCGACGTCAGGGGGCGGGGAGCAGTACTTC.

This clone was observed once. This chain uses TRBV6-1 with TRBJ2-3, with TRBD2 identical over 9 bases. The junction had 4 bases not matched to a gene; V was cut back by 5 bases and J by 1 base. Germline CDR1 and CDR2: MNHNS and SASEGT. The CDR3 sequence is 15 residues long. The CDR3, as DNA: TGTGCCAGCAGTCGCTGGACTAGCGGCACAGATACGCAGTATTTT. Protein: CASSRWTSGTDTQYF.

The chain links TRBV11-2 to TRBJ2-7; 10 positions agree with TRBD1. J gave up 3 bases and V 1 base, and 9 bases lay outside the gene matches. Germline CDR1 is SGHAT and CDR2 is FQNNGV. The CDR3 totals 17 residues. Written as DNA, the CDR3 is TGTGCCAGCAGCTTAGTACAGATCCGGGACAGGGGCTACGAGCAGTACTTC. Residues: CASSLVQIRDRGYEQYF.

The rearrangement joins TRBV9 to TRBJ2-1; 10 nucleotides align to TRBD2. In germline, CDR1 is SGDLS, CDR2 YYNGEE. J lost 7 bases, V lost 3 bases, and 13 bases had no gene match. The length of the CDR3 is 17 residues. CDR3: CASSAVAGSGGQNEQFF. CDR3 nucleotide sequence: TGTGCCAGCAGCGCAGTTGCCGGTAGCGGGGGGCAGAATGAGCAGTTCTTC.

The chain recombines TRBV5-1 with TRBJ2-5; 8 positions match TRBD2. With V trimmed by 0 bases and J by 2 bases, 6 bases remained unmatched. The CDR3 runs to 16 residues. Germline lookup yields CDR1 SGHRS and CDR2 YFSETQ. CDR3 sequence: CASSLVPGLGQETQYF. The CDR3 nucleotides are TGCGCCAGCAGCTTGGTTCCGGGACTAGGTCAAGAGACCCAGTACTTC.

The chain uses TRBV7-9 and TRBJ2-3; weak D call: TRBD2 (6 bases). The CDR3 contains 14 residues. V lost 10 bases to trimming and J lost 2 bases, with 16 bases between them. CDR1 is SEHNR and CDR2 is FQNEAQ in the germline V gene (reference sequence). CDR3 amino acids: CATSGRGITDTQYF. The DNA for the CDR3 is TGTGCCACCTCCGGTCGGGGGATCACAGATACGCAGTATTTT.

A single count supports this clone. This chain uses TRBV19 with TRBJ1-2; D is ambiguous. This CDR3 comprises 13 residues. V lost 6 bases and J 4 bases, leaving 12 bases between the germline ends. Germline lookup yields CDR1 LNHDA and CDR2 SQIVND (reference sequence). CDR3 DNA sequence: TGTGCCAGTAGGGCAGCGACGGGCTATGGCTACACCTTC. Residues: CASRAATGYGYTF.

The V call is TRBV12-5, the J call TRBJ1-1; D not resolved. Germline CDR1 reads LGHNT; CDR2 reads FRNRAP. The ends were cut back, 7 bases at V and 1 base at J, with 10 bases in the middle. This CDR3 is built from 13 residues. CDR3 in amino acids: CASAWASNTEAFF. CDR3 DNA: TGTGCTAGTGCCTGGGCCTCGAACACTGAAGCTTTCTTT. Looking up the rest from reference TRBV12-5 and TRBJ1-1 gives the full variable domain: DARVTQTPRHKVTEMGQEVTMRCQPILGHNTVFWYRQTMMQGLELLAYFRNRAPLDDSGMPKDRFSAEMPDATLATLKIQPSEPRDSAVYFCASAWASNTEAFFGQGTRLTVV.

As concerns this clone: One end of the junction varies from germline; a read error may be responsible. The CDR3 DNA reads TGCGCCAGCAGCCAAGATCTAAACCAGCCCCAGCATTTT. Amino acids: CASSQDLNQPQHF. The rearrangement links TRBV5-4 to TRBJ1-5; D gene unclear. The germline gives CDR1 SGHNT, CDR2 YYREEE (reference sequence). The CDR3 spans 13 residues.

This chain joins TRBV7-2 and TRBJ2-2; D might be TRBD1 (6 bases). V shed 5 bases and J shed 2 bases, with 15 bases lying between them. Per the germline V gene, CDR1 is SGHTA and CDR2 is FQGNSA. CDR3 size: 16 residues. This chain's CDR3 is CASSQTDRTNTGELFF. Written as DNA, the CDR3 is TGTGCCAGCAGCCAAACAGACAGGACCAACACCGGGGAGCTGTTTTTT.

The CDR3 spells CASSPEAILETQYF. The CDR3 DNA reads as TGTGCCAGCAGCCCAGAGGCGATCTTAGAGACCCAGTACTTC. V and J are TRBV7-9 and TRBJ2-5; no clear D. Germline values: CDR1 SEHNR, CDR2 FQNEAQ (reference sequence). V was trimmed by 5 bases and J by 4 bases, leaving 14 bases between them. The CDR3 contains 14 residues.

The genes are TRBV5-4 and TRBJ2-2; 7 nucleotides agree with TRBD2. Germline V gives CDR1 SGHNT, CDR2 YYREEE (reference sequence). The CDR3 extends over 17 amino acids. V gave up 5 bases and J gave up 0 bases; unmatched junction bases: 10. CDR3 amino acids: CASSSATGGPNTGELFF. The DNA for the CDR3 is TGTGCCAGCAGTTCTGCCACGGGGGGTCCGAACACCGGGGAGCTGTTTTTT.

This clone was observed a few times. J is TRBJ2-6 and V is TRBV10-1; D is possibly TRBD1 (5 bases). V was pared by 3 bases and J by 4 bases, with 22 bases between. Per germline, CDR1 WNHNN and CDR2 SYGVQD (reference sequence). CDR3 length: 19 amino acids. As DNA, the CDR3 is TGCGCCAGCAGTGAATCGTCCTTTCTTCCAGGGCCCGGGGCCAACGTCCTGACTTTC. Its translation is CASSESSFLPGPGANVLTF.

This chain uses TRBV27 with TRBJ2-6, with 7 bases that match TRBD2. With 7 bases clipped from V and 0 bases from J, the junction kept 24 bases outside the gene matches. This CDR3 contains 22 residues. Germline V gene data show CDR1 as MNHEY and CDR2 as SMNVEV (reference sequence). The CDR3 DNA reads as TGTGCCAGCACCCTCCGGGGGGTACGCAGGGCCGGCCCCAACTCTGGGGCCAACGTCCTGACTTTC. It translates to CASTLRGVRRAGPNSGANVLTF.

CDR3 DNA: TGTGCCAGTAGTATCAGGACTAACACCGGGGAGCTGTTTTTT. Translating it yields CASSIRTNTGELFF. The V call is TRBV19, the J call TRBJ2-2; D is perhaps TRBD2 (5 bases). This CDR3 has 14 amino acids. Trimming removed 3 bases from V and 2 bases from J, with 7 bases in between. The germline V gene has CDR1 LNHDA and CDR2 SQIVND (reference sequence).

This clone was detected only a few times. The V and J genes are TRBV11-2 and TRBJ1-2; 7 bases align to TRBD1. Trimming removed 3 bases from V and 9 bases from J; junction bases left unmatched: 4. Germline V gives CDR1 SGHAT, CDR2 FQNNGV. The CDR3 runs to 12 residues. The chain's CDR3 is CASSFGQARYTF. Written as DNA, the CDR3 is TGTGCCAGCAGCTTTGGACAGGCGCGCTACACCTTC.

The chain joins TRBV27 to TRBJ2-1, with D possibly matching TRBD1 (5 bases). The CDR3 consists of 12 residues. Looked up from germline, CDR1 is MNHEY and CDR2 is SMNVEV (reference sequence). Trimming removed 4 bases at V and 7 bases at J, with 8 bases between. CDR3 region: CASSSRENEQFF. The CDR3, as DNA: TGTGCCAGCAGTTCCAGGGAAAATGAGCAGTTCTTC.

This clone occurred a few times. V gene TRBV27 combines with J gene TRBJ1-1, with D tentatively TRBD1 (6 bases). Trimming left V 6 bases short and J 6 bases short, with 17 bases between. The CDR3 covers 14 residues. CDR1 and CDR2 (germline): MNHEY, SMNVEV (reference sequence). CDR3 amino acids: CASRKQGADPEAFF. CDR3 DNA sequence: TGTGCCAGCAGGAAACAGGGTGCGGATCCTGAAGCTTTCTTT.

The rearrangement links TRBV7-9 to TRBJ1-3; D remains unclear. The CDR3 consists of 14 residues. CDR1 SEHNR and CDR2 FQNEAQ come from the germline V gene (reference sequence). V was clipped by 7 bases and J by 0 bases, with 10 bases between them. The CDR3 bases are TGTGCCAGCACCTCCTCCTCCTCTGGAAACACCATATATTTT. It encodes CASTSSSSGNTIYF.

The chain combines TRBV2 with TRBJ2-7, with TRBD1 identical over 10 bases. V shed 4 bases, J shed 2 bases, and the junction held 2 bases outside the gene matches. From germline, CDR1 is SNHLY and CDR2 FYNNEI. This CDR3 is 14 amino acids long. As DNA, the CDR3 is TGTGCCAGCAGTGGACAGGGGGCGACCTACGAGCAGTACTTC. Residues: CASSGQGATYEQYF.

The chain combines TRBV7-2 with TRBJ2-3, with TRBD2 identical over 12 bases. CDR1 SGHTA and CDR2 FQGNSA come from the germline V gene. The CDR3 contains 16 residues. V dropped 5 bases and J dropped 2; count of bases not matched to a gene: 5. Here the CDR3 reads CASSRTSGTPTDTQYF. The DNA of the CDR3 is TGTGCCAGCAGCCGGACTAGCGGGACCCCCACAGATACGCAGTATTTT.

This clone was found a few times. The chain uses TRBV7-2 and TRBJ2-4; 9 bases map to TRBD2. Germline values: CDR1 SGHTA, CDR2 FQGNSA. Unmatched junction bases numbered 5, after V lost 5 bases and J lost 0 bases. This CDR3 has 16 residues. The DNA for the CDR3 is TGTGCCAGCAGCCCTAGCGGGGCGCTAGCCAAAAACATTCAGTACTTC. It yields the protein CASSPSGALAKNIQYF.

Note on this clone: Other nucleotide sequences in the sample specify the same CDR3. The CDR3 sequence: CASSPLAGGLNEQFF. CDR3 sequence (DNA): TGTGCCAGCAGCCCCCTAGCGGGGGGGCTGAATGAGCAGTTCTTC. The rearrangement joins TRBV6-5 to TRBJ2-1; 12 nucleotides match TRBD2. The junction had 7 bases not matched to a gene; V was cut back by 6 bases and J by 7 bases. The CDR3 has 15 residues. From germline, CDR1 is MNHEY and CDR2 SVGAGI.

J is TRBJ2-5 and V is TRBV9; D is perhaps TRBD2 (7 bases). The CDR3 length is 16 residues. Germline values: CDR1 SGDLS, CDR2 YYNGEE. Trimming shortened V by 7 bases and J by 1 base, and 20 bases separated the two germline ends. The CDR3 region is CASAEGGTASQETQYF. The DNA of the CDR3 is TGTGCCAGCGCGGAGGGGGGGACCGCTTCCCAAGAGACCCAGTACTTC.

This clone was observed a handful of times. The chain links TRBV7-8 to TRBJ1-2, with D tentatively TRBD1 (6 bases). Per the germline V gene, CDR1 is SGHVS and CDR2 is FQNEAQ. The CDR3 has 15 amino acids. Trimming cost V 5 bases and J 0 bases, with 13 bases left between them. The DNA for the CDR3 is TGTGCCAGCAGCCCCGGGACAAAAGCTAACTATGGCTACACCTTC. Translation gives CASSPGTKANYGYTF.

This chain uses TRBV2 with TRBJ2-3; no firm D call. Germline V gene lookup returns CDR1 SNHLY and CDR2 FYNNEI. V lost 4 bases and J lost 3, with 11 bases in between. This CDR3 comprises 14 residues. In DNA, the CDR3 is TGTGCCAGCAGTGTAGTAACAGCTACAGATACGCAGTATTTT. Protein sequence: CASSVVTATDTQYF.

V gene TRBV11-3 combines with J gene TRBJ1-1, with a possible D match to TRBD1 (5 bases). Between the trimmed V and J ends, which lost 5 bases and 1 base, there was a span of 14 bases. The CDR3 contains 15 residues. Germline V CDR1 and CDR2: SGHNT, YENEEA. DNA of the CDR3: TGTGCCAGCAGCCCAGCGGGGCAGCAGAACACTGAAGCTTTCTTT. Translating gives CASSPAGQQNTEAFF.

The V and J genes are TRBV5-1 and TRBJ2-1; TRBD1 matches at 7 bases. Germline V gene lookup returns CDR1 SGHRS and CDR2 YFSETQ. The CDR3 is 14 amino acids. J was trimmed by 2 bases and V by 4 bases; bases with no gene match: 3. The CDR3 DNA follows: TGCGCCAGCAGCCTAGGACAGGCCTACAATGAGCAGTTCTTC. This encodes CASSLGQAYNEQFF.

Only a few counts were recorded for this clone. The chain employs TRBV4-1 and TRBJ1-3; a weak D match, TRBD1 (6 bases). The CDR3 has 14 amino acids. Deletions cut 0 bases from V and 6 bases from J, with 9 bases between. CDR1 and CDR2 from the germline V gene are MGHRA and YSYEKL. The CDR3 loop reads CASSQEWGLNTIYF. DNA of the CDR3: TGCGCCAGCAGCCAAGAGTGGGGGCTAAACACCATATATTTT.